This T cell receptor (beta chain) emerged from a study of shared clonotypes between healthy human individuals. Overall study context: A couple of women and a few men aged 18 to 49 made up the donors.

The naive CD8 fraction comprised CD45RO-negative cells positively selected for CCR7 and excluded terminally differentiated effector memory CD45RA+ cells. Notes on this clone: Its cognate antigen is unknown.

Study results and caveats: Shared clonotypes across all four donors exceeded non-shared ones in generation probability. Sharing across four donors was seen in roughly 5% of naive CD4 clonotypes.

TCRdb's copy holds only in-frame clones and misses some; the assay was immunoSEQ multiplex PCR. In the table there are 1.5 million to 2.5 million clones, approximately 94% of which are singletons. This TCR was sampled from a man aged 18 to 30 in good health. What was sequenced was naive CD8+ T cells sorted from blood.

CDR3 bases: TGCGCCAGCAGCCAAGTGTGGACGAGCACAGATACGCAGTATTTT. This encodes CASSQVWTSTDTQYF. The rearrangement links TRBV4-3 to TRBJ2-3, with no clear D. The CDR3 consists of 15 residues. The ends were cut back, 1 base at V and 0 bases at J, with 8 bases in the middle. Germline V gene data show CDR1 as LGHNA and CDR2 as YSLEER.